This TCR beta chain emerged from a study of blood T cell repertoires in COVID-19. The wider study: Samples came from the United States, Italy and Spain, spanning acute and convalescent COVID-19. In each case, the material was cDNA or gDNA derived from T cells, B-cell-depleted T cells, or PBMCs.

Authors' processing steps: Cell counts per sample came from amplifying reference gene primers. The assay was immunoSEQ multiplex PCR, and TCRdb's table has in-frame clones only and misses some. That table gives V, J and clone size, and the DNA gave D and trimming. The data hold 200,000 or so clones, with 70% to 90% observed a single time. The CDR3 totals 16 residues. Germline values: CDR1 MDHEN, CDR2 SYDVKM. Trimming took 4 bases from V and 3 from J; bases not matched to a gene: 9. This chain joins TRBV28 and TRBJ2-3, with 8 nucleotides matching TRBD2. This clonotype was sampled from a woman in her 40s who had recovered from COVID-19. Sequenced sample: peripheral blood. CDR3 coding DNA: TGTGCCAGCAGTTCTCAACGGGAGGGCCGGACAGATACGCAGTATTTT. Protein: CASSSQREGRTDTQYF.